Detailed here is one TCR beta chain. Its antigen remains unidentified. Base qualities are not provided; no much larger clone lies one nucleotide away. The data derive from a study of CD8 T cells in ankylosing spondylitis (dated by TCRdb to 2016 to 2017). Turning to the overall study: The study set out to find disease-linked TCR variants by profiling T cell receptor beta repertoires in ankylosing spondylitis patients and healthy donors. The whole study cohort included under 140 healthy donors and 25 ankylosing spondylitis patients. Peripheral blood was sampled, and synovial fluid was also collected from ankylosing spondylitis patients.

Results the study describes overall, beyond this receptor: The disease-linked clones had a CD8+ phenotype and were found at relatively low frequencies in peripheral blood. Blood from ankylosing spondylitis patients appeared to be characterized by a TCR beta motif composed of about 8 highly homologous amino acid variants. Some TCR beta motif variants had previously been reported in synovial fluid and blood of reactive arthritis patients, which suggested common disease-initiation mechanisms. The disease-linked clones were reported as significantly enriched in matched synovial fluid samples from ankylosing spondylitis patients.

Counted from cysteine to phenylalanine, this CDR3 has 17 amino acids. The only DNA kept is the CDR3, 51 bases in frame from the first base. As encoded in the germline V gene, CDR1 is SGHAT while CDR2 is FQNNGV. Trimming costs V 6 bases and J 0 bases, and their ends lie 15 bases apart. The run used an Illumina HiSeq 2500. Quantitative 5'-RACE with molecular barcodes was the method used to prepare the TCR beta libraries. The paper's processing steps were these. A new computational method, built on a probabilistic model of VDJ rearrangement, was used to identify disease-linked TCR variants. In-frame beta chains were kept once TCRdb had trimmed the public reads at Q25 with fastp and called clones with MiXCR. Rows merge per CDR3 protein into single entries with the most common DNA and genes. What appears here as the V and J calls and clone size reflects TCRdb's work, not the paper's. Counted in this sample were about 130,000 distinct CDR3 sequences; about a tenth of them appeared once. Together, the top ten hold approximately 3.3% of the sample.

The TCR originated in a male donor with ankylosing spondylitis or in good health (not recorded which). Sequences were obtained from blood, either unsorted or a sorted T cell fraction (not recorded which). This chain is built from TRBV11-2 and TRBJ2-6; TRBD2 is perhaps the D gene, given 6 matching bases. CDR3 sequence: CASSPGGLSSGANVLTF. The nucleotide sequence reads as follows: TGTGCCAGCAGTCCCGGAGGGCTGAGCTCTGGGGCCAACGTCCTGACTTTC.